Listed here are 10 T cell receptor beta chains from one sample, sequenced in a study of beta chain features in type 1 diabetes (dated by TCRdb to about 2018). The library relied on the immunoSEQ multiplex PCR assay. All of the isolated RNA was reverse transcribed with the High Capacity cDNA Reverse Transcription Kit, so expressed TCRB transcripts were sequenced. TCRdb limited this immuneACCESS table to in-frame rearrangements with V and J called. A share of clones is missing; checked studies link under half to unresolved V genes, and the rest is unexplained. The sample has 970,000 or so clones on record, about 17% of them singletons. Of the sample, 0.023% falls within the top ten clones. Sequences were obtained from naive CD4+ T cells from blood. The cell subset or site label, read with the paper, signifies: true naive CD4+ T cells. The receptors were sampled from a woman between 18 and 29 years old in good health.

In its sample, this clone was seen a few times. The CDR3, as DNA: TGTGCAAGTCGCTTAGTCCTAGCGGGAGGGCTGAGTGAGCAGTACTTC. Its translation: CASRLVLAGGLSEQYF. V usage is TRBV12-2 and J usage is TRBJ2-7; the table's D call of TRBD2 was not tested on the DNA. TRBV12-2 is a pseudogene segment. The CDR3 consists of 16 residues.

This clone has only a few counts. This same CDR3 is encoded by further DNA sequences in the sample. This chain links TRBV18 with TRBJ1-1; 7 nucleotides align to TRBD1. Germline lookup yields CDR1 KGHSH and CDR2 LQKENI. V was clipped by 4 bases and J by 2 bases; unmatched bases: 4. The CDR3 is made up of 14 amino acids. In DNA form, the CDR3 reads TGTGCCAGCTCACGCCAGGGGGGAAACACTGAAGCTTTCTTT. Amino acids: CASSRQGGNTEAFF. Full variable domain (rest looked up from reference TRBV18 and TRBJ1-1): NAGVMQNPRHLVRRRGQEARLRCSPMKGHSHVYWYRQLPEEGLKFMVYLQKENIIDESGMPKERFSAEFPKEGPSILRIQQVVRGDSAAYFCASSRQGGNTEAFFGQGTRLTVV.

The rearrangement links TRBV7-3 to TRBJ1-1; D gene unclear. CDR1 SGHTA and CDR2 FQGTGA come from the germline V gene. Trimming cost V 6 bases and J 0 bases, with 8 bases left between them. This CDR3 has 13 residues. The CDR3 sequence is CASSFGMNTEAFF. The CDR3 region has the DNA TGTGCCAGCAGTTTCGGAATGAACACTGAAGCTTTCTTT.

This clone was observed a few times. This chain connects TRBV28 to TRBJ2-5; D is ambiguous. This CDR3 comprises 18 residues. Germline V gene data show CDR1 as MDHEN and CDR2 as SYDVKM. Trimming took 3 bases from V and 1 from J, leaving 21 bases between them. As DNA, the CDR3 is TGTGCCAGCAGTTTCACGGTGGACCTGGTTGGGCCCCAAGAGACCCAGTACTTC. Residues: CASSFTVDLVGPQETQYF.

This clone was counted only a few times. The chain combines TRBV6-5 with TRBJ1-3; TRBD1 agrees at 9 bases. The ends lost 4 bases at V and 0 bases at J; junction bases unmatched: 4. Germline values: CDR1 MNHEY, CDR2 SVGAGI. The CDR3 has 16 residues. CDR3 sequence: CASSSKTGGSGNTIYF. In DNA form, the CDR3 reads TGTGCCAGCAGTTCAAAGACAGGGGGCTCTGGAAACACCATATATTTT.

In regard to this clone: This same CDR3 is encoded by further DNA sequences in the sample. The V and J genes are TRBV28 and TRBJ2-7; D is uncertain. This CDR3 spans 13 amino acids. Germline CDR1 MDHEN, CDR2 SYDVKM. Trimming left V 2 bases short and J 2 bases short, with 7 bases between. In nucleotides, the CDR3 is TGTGCCAGCAGTTTAGACACCGCCTACGAGCAGTACTTC. Its translation: CASSLDTAYEQYF.

This clone was counted a few times. The rearrangement joins TRBV7-8 to TRBJ1-5; TRBD1 might be the D (5 bases). Trimming cost V 1 base and J 0 bases, with 10 bases left between them. The length of the CDR3 is 16 residues. The germline gives CDR1 SGHVS, CDR2 FQNEAQ. The CDR3 spells CASSLVGGNSNQPQHF. CDR3 nucleotides: TGTGCCAGCAGCTTAGTGGGGGGAAATAGCAATCAGCCCCAGCATTTT.

V and J are TRBV7-9 and TRBJ2-5; perhaps D is TRBD1 or TRBD2 (5 bases each). The V end was cut by 5 bases, the J end by 7 bases, with 29 bases between. Germline CDR1 is SEHNR and CDR2 is FQNEAQ (reference sequence). The CDR3 contains 18 residues. CDR3 nucleotides: TGTGCCAGCAGCAATTACTCCAAACCGGGACCTGCAAGATGGACCCAGTACTTC. Protein product: CASSNYSKPGPARWTQYF. Based on the CDR3 plus reference TRBV7-9 and TRBJ2-5, the full variable domain is DTGVSQNPRHKITKRGQNVTFRCDPISEHNRLYWYRQTLGQGPEFLTYFQNEAQLEKSRLLSDRFSAERPKGSFSTLEIQRTEQGDSAMYLCASSNYSKPGPARWTQYFGPGTRLLVL.

CDR3 bases: TGTGCCAGCTCACTAACGGCAGGGGGAGCGTACTACGAGCAGTACTTC. Protein: CASSLTAGGAYYEQYF. The chain has TRBV18 and TRBJ2-7, with TRBD1 identical over 7 bases. The CDR3 totals 16 residues. From germline, CDR1 is KGHSH and CDR2 LQKENI. V lost 4 bases, J lost 3 bases, and 12 bases stayed unmatched.

CDR3 residues: CASSILQGPEQFF. The CDR3 DNA reads as TGTGCCAGTAGTATCCTACAGGGCCCCGAGCAGTTCTTC. V is TRBV19 and J is TRBJ2-1; perhaps TRBD1 as D (6 bases). The CDR3 spans 13 residues. V was clipped by 3 bases and J by 10 bases, with 13 bases between them. Germline V lookup: CDR1 LNHDA, CDR2 SQIVND (reference sequence).